The following is a TCR beta chain sequence with its context. Its target is unknown. A sample-barcoded 5' primer and a J-beta primer mix were used in a second PCR of roughly 7 to 11 cycles. TCRdb independently ran MiXCR on the 5' RACE reads; one entry per CDR3 protein. The repertoire includes 2 million or so distinct CDR3 sequences, just under 50% of them detected once, and over 2% sits in the top ten. The record originates from a study of blood T cells in healthy people across ages. Findings and limits, study-wide: Roughly linear declines in TCR beta diversity per million T cells occurred with age.

This TCR was sampled from a woman in her thirties or forties in good health. Sequencing used blood.

The DNA for the CDR3 is TGCAGTGCTAGGGACGCCACATCGCCCGCCAAAAACATTCAGTACTTC. This sequence encodes CSARDATSPAKNIQYF. The chain uses TRBV20-1 and TRBJ2-4; D remains ambiguous. The CDR3 runs 16 residues. CDR1 is DFQATT and CDR2 is SNEGSKA in the germline V gene (reference sequence). Trimming shortened V by 3 bases and J by 1 base, and 16 bases separated the two germline ends.